This T cell receptor beta chain comes out of a study of beta chain features in type 1 diabetes. Notes on the study in general: Whatever favoring of shorter templates PCR might show would apply equally to patients and controls.

Turning to this clone: What it recognizes is unknown.

From germline, CDR1 is KGHSH and CDR2 LQKENI. This CDR3 has 16 amino acids. The V and J ends lost 6 bases and 2 bases, in that order; junction bases with no gene match: 13. The investigators reverse transcribed all of the isolated RNA, so they sequenced expressed TCRB transcripts. Produced via immunoSEQ multiplex PCR; TCRdb's table is partial and in-frame only. The table shows a few hundred thousand clones, with roughly 16% occurring only once. Sequences were obtained from naive CD4+ T cells from blood. The chain combines TRBV18 with TRBJ2-7; 7 bases map to TRBD1. The sequence came from a woman between 18 and 29 years old in good health. CDR3 loop: CASSPKNRGRAYEQYF. Here the CDR3 DNA reads TGTGCCAGCTCCCCAAAAAACAGGGGACGAGCCTACGAGCAGTACTTC.